One sample yielded the 22 T cell receptor beta chains listed below, sequenced in a study of early T cells in non-severe SARS-CoV-2 infection. One entry per CDR3 protein results from TCRdb running MiXCR on the 5' RACE reads. The profile shows 85,000 to 100,000 distinct CDR3 sequences, approximately 10% of them singletons. Sequences were derived from whole blood, sampled at baseline. The receptors here all came from an adult who was a healthcare worker with PCR-confirmed SARS-CoV-2 infection or an uninfected control (not recorded which).

This clonotype was observed at least ten times. The chain is built from TRBV10-3 and TRBJ2-1, with D hard to call. Per the germline V gene, CDR1 is ENHRY and CDR2 is SYGVKD. The V and J ends lost 0 bases and 4 bases respectively, with 4 bases between them. This CDR3 is built from 13 residues. The CDR3 loop is CAISESAYNEQFF. The CDR3 DNA reads as TGTGCCATCAGTGAGTCTGCTTACAATGAGCAGTTCTTC.

This sequence joins TRBV10-3 and TRBJ2-2, with 7 bases that match TRBD2. Germline V gene lookup returns CDR1 ENHRY and CDR2 SYGVKD. The V gene end was trimmed by 8 bases and the J gene end by 8 bases; junction bases not matched to a gene: 11. There are 14 residues in the CDR3. This CDR3 is CAIREDLTRGELFF. The DNA of the CDR3 is TGTGCCATCCGGGAGGACCTCACCAGGGGGGAGCTGTTTTTT.

This clonotype has just a few counts. The chain combines TRBV7-9 with TRBJ2-7; D is unresolved. The V gene lost 3 bases and the J gene lost 5 bases, with 11 bases spanning the gap. CDR3 length equals 13 residues. Germline V gives CDR1 SEHNR, CDR2 FQNEAQ (reference sequence). The CDR3 DNA follows: TGTGCCAGCAGCTTGGCTACCCCTCACGAGCAGTACTTC. Translated: CASSLATPHEQYF.

J is TRBJ2-2 and V is TRBV3-1, with TRBD1 matching 8 bases. With 1 base clipped from V and 4 bases from J, the junction kept 2 bases outside the gene matches. CDR3 length: 15 residues. CDR1 is LGHDT, CDR2 YNNKEL, per germline (reference sequence). For the CDR3, the DNA is TGTGCCAGCAGCCAAGTAACAGGGGGCACCGGGGAGCTGTTTTTT. Translating it yields CASSQVTGGTGELFF.

V gene TRBV5-4 combines with J gene TRBJ2-2, with a possible D match to TRBD2 (6 bases). Germline V lookup: CDR1 SGHNT, CDR2 YYREEE (reference sequence). V was trimmed by 0 bases and J by 5 bases, leaving 11 bases between them. The CDR3 consists of 15 residues. The CDR3 protein is CASSLDVGRTGELFF. For the CDR3, the DNA is TGTGCCAGCAGCTTGGACGTAGGGAGGACCGGGGAGCTGTTTTTT.

The gene calls are TRBV9 and TRBJ2-4, with D perhaps matching TRBD2 (5 bases). Germline CDR1 and CDR2: SGDLS and YYNGEE. With 4 bases removed from V and 2 bases from J, the gap between germline ends came to 22 bases. This CDR3 comprises 18 residues. The CDR3 here is CASSPPDGSARPKNIQYF. The CDR3 coding sequence is TGTGCCAGCAGCCCTCCGGATGGTAGCGCGAGACCCAAAAACATTCAGTACTTC. The complete variable domain, with remaining parts taken from reference TRBV9 and TRBJ2-4, reads DSGVTQTPKHLITATGQRVTLRCSPRSGDLSVYWYQQSLDQGLQFLIQYYNGEERAKGNILERFSAQQFPDLHSELNLSSLELGDSALYFCASSPPDGSARPKNIQYFGAGTRLSVL.

The chain combines TRBV27 with TRBJ1-2, with D hard to call. Germline V gene data show CDR1 as MNHEY and CDR2 as SMNVEV (reference sequence). This CDR3 is built from 17 residues. V lost 5 bases to trimming and J lost 0 bases, with 19 bases between them. DNA of the CDR3: TGTGCCAGCAGTCCCCTGGAGGCCGTACGATCTAACTATGGCTACACCTTC. Amino acids: CASSPLEAVRSNYGYTF.

This clonotype was seen ten or more times. The chain is built from TRBV7-3 and TRBJ2-1; maybe TRBD1 (6 bases). Germline CDR1 is SGHTA and CDR2 is FQGTGA. V dropped 8 bases and J dropped 6 bases, with 14 bases sitting between them. This CDR3 spans 13 amino acids. In DNA form, the CDR3 reads TGTGCCAGCGCCCGGACAGCCGTCAATGAGCAGTTCTTC. Protein product: CASARTAVNEQFF.

This clonotype was observed a handful of times. The chain employs TRBV20-1 and TRBJ2-1; weak D call: TRBD2 (6 bases). V gave up 4 bases and J gave up 0 bases, with 16 bases separating them. The CDR3 covers 16 residues. CDR1 is DFQATT, CDR2 SNEGSKA, per germline (reference sequence). The chain's CDR3 is CSATKSGTFSYNEQFF. CDR3 in DNA: TGCAGTGCTACTAAGTCCGGGACTTTCTCCTACAATGAGCAGTTCTTC.

The rearrangement uses TRBV7-2 and TRBJ2-3; D gene unclear. The V gene lost 0 bases and the J gene lost 2 bases, with 6 bases spanning the gap. This CDR3 contains 14 residues. Germline lookup yields CDR1 SGHTA and CDR2 FQGNSA. CDR3 bases: TGTGCCAGCAGCTTAGCGGGTTACACAGATACGCAGTATTTT. It specifies CASSLAGYTDTQYF.

This clonotype was found many times. This chain uses TRBV6-5 with TRBJ2-3, with D perhaps matching TRBD1 (6 bases). The CDR3 is 11 residues long. Trimming cost V 10 bases and J 5 bases, with 10 bases left between them. Germline V CDR1 and CDR2: MNHEY, SVGAGI. This CDR3 is CATLGGDTQYF. Here the CDR3 DNA reads TGTGCCACCTTAGGGGGAGATACGCAGTATTTT.

This clonotype was found a few times. V usage is TRBV20-1 and J usage is TRBJ2-7, with 8 bases aligning to TRBD2. CDR3 length equals 19 residues. V lost 2 bases to trimming and J lost 0 bases; unmatched junction nucleotides: 18. Germline CDR1 reads DFQATT; CDR2 reads SNEGSKA (reference sequence). CDR3 sequence reads: CSARRNFAASGPLSYEQYF. The CDR3 DNA is TGCAGTGCTAGACGTAATTTCGCGGCTAGCGGGCCTCTCTCCTACGAGCAGTACTTC.

This clonotype has at least ten counts. The chain employs TRBV3-1 and TRBJ1-2; the match to TRBD1 covers 7 bases. This CDR3 spans 15 amino acids. Per germline, CDR1 LGHDT and CDR2 YNNKEL (reference sequence). V dropped 5 bases and J dropped 1; count of bases not matched to a gene: 7. The CDR3 region has the DNA TGTGCCAGCAGCAACCGGGACAGAGATAACTATGGCTACACCTTC. Amino acid sequence: CASSNRDRDNYGYTF.

This clonotype occurred a few times. The V gene is TRBV29-1, the J gene TRBJ2-2; TRBD2 aligns across 15 bases. The CDR3 runs 17 residues. Germline V gives CDR1 SQVTM, CDR2 ANQGSEA. The V and J ends lost 6 bases and 4 bases, in that order; junction bases with no gene match: 9. CDR3 protein: CSVPGLAGGGSTGELFF. In DNA form, the CDR3 reads TGCAGCGTGCCTGGACTAGCGGGAGGGGGGAGCACCGGGGAGCTGTTTTTT.

This clonotype was counted between two and nine times. J is TRBJ2-3 and V is TRBV5-1; D is unresolved. V was clipped by 0 bases and J by 1 base, with 9 bases between them. Germline CDR1 is SGHRS and CDR2 is YFSETQ. The CDR3 has 15 residues. The CDR3 DNA follows: TGCGCCAGCAGCTTGGCAACGAGCGGCACAGATACGCAGTATTTT. It specifies CASSLATSGTDTQYF.

In its sample, this clonotype was seen a few times. The chain carries TRBV10-3 and TRBJ2-7, with D possibly called TRBD1 or TRBD2 (5 bases each). This CDR3 has 14 residues. Per the germline V gene, CDR1 is ENHRY and CDR2 is SYGVKD. V lost 8 bases, J lost 3 bases, and 17 bases lay in between. CDR3 in amino acids: CAISSGPGGYEQYF. The CDR3 DNA reads as TGTGCCATCTCCTCGGGACCTGGAGGCTACGAGCAGTACTTC.

This clonotype was detected a few times. The chain uses TRBV7-9 and TRBJ2-5; 8 bases agree with TRBD2. The CDR3 runs 14 residues. Germline assignment: CDR1 SEHNR and CDR2 FQNEAQ (reference sequence). J was trimmed by 4 bases and V by 5 bases; bases with no gene match: 6. The CDR3 reads CASSPRLAGETQYF. CDR3 in DNA: TGTGCCAGCAGCCCGCGCCTAGCGGGAGAGACCCAGTACTTC.

The table lists this clonotype with a few counts. The chain couples TRBV6-2 or TRBV6-3 to TRBJ2-3; 10 bases are a match to TRBD1. V shed 4 bases, J shed 1 base, and the junction held 5 bases outside the gene matches. Germline V gives CDR1 MNHEY, CDR2 SVGEGT. The CDR3 loop spans 16 amino acids. This chain's CDR3 is CASSSPGTGGTDTQYF. In nucleotides, the CDR3 is TGTGCCAGCAGTTCCCCCGGGACAGGGGGCACAGATACGCAGTATTTT.

This chain joins TRBV3-1 and TRBJ1-6, with TRBD1 as a possible D gene (6 bases). Trimming removed 1 base from V and 0 bases from J, with 13 bases in between. Germline CDR1 and CDR2: LGHDT and YNNKEL (reference sequence). The CDR3 runs to 18 residues. In DNA form, the CDR3 reads TGTGCCAGCAGCCAAGCCGCGGGGGGCCTCTCCTATAATTCACCCCTCCACTTT. The encoded protein is CASSQAAGGLSYNSPLHF.

This clonotype turned up a few times. The chain joins TRBV27 to TRBJ2-7, with TRBD1 matching 10 bases. The CDR3 covers 12 residues. Unmatched junction bases numbered 5, after V lost 6 bases and J lost 9 bases. Germline V gene sequence: CDR1 MNHEY, CDR2 SMNVEV (reference sequence). The CDR3 nucleotides are TGTGCCAGCAGGGGACAGGGGCCATGGCAGTACTTC. As protein: CASRGQGPWQYF.

This clonotype was detected ten times or more. The CDR3 spells CASRRQGARTEAFF. CDR3 DNA: TGTGCCAGCAGGCGTCAGGGGGCGCGCACTGAAGCTTTCTTT. V is TRBV27 and J is TRBJ1-1; 8 bases line up with TRBD1. Germline loops: CDR1 MNHEY, CDR2 SMNVEV (reference sequence). The trim removed 6 bases at V and 4 bases at J, leaving 7 bases unmatched. This CDR3 has 14 residues.

This clonotype was observed a few times. The V call is TRBV20-1, the J call TRBJ1-2; D not resolved. This CDR3 contains 13 residues. V lost 5 bases and J lost 6, with 16 bases in between. Germline V gene lookup returns CDR1 DFQATT and CDR2 SNEGSKA (reference sequence). The chain's CDR3 is CSAQDSVWDGYTF. Here the CDR3 DNA reads TGCAGTGCTCAAGATTCGGTCTGGGATGGCTACACCTTC.